A selection of T cell receptor beta chains follows, all from one sample in a study of cytomegalovirus exposure and HLA in healthy donors. The assay was immunoSEQ multiplex PCR, and TCRdb's table has in-frame clones only and misses some. Found here are 150,000 to 200,000 clones, about 77% of them singletons; the top ten hold over 2%. Material: PBMCs. These receptors originate from a man in his 60s in good health and CMV-seronegative. Each CDR3 is given with its conserved first and last residue. A D gene is named only where the DNA matches it firmly. Clone size is not always given. Where it is, it says once, few, many or a class for expanded clones.

V gene	D gene	clone size	J gene	CDR3 protein	CDR3 DNA
TRBV7-2	TRBD1	NA	TRBJ1-2	CASSGRDRLGGYTF	TGTGCCAGCAGCGGCCGGGACAGGTTGGGGGGCTACACCTTC
TRBV5-1	NA	NA	TRBJ2-7	CASSLEAQGYEQYF	TGCGCCAGCAGCTTGGAAGCTCAGGGGTACGAGCAGTACTTC
TRBV18	NA	NA	TRBJ1-1	CASSLRGSNTEAFF	TGTGCCAGCTCACTCCGGGGGAGTAACACTGAAGCTTTCTTT
TRBV10-3	NA	once	TRBJ1-1	CAARWNTEAFF	TGTGCCGCCCGGTGGAACACTGAAGCTTTCTTT
TRBV11-1	TRBD2	once	TRBJ2-3	CASSRLAGNTDTQYF	TGTGCCAGCAGCAGACTAGCGGGGAACACAGATACGCAGTATTTT
TRBV5-1	TRBD2	once	TRBJ2-7	CASSSYSGGAVYEQYF	TGCGCCAGCAGCTCGTATAGCGGGGGGGCTGTGTACGAGCAGTACTTC
TRBV6-1	NA	NA	TRBJ2-3	CASFGAQYF	TGTGCCAGCTTCGGAGCGCAGTATTTT
TRBV19	TRBD1	NA	TRBJ1-2	CASSIGRTGEGYTF	TGTGCCAGTAGTATAGGCCGGACAGGGGAAGGCTACACCTTC
TRBV7-9	NA	NA	TRBJ1-1	CASSTPGDGNTEAFF	TGTGCCAGCAGCACACCAGGGGATGGGAACACTGAAGCTTTCTTT
TRBV7-2	TRBD1	NA	TRBJ1-1	CASSLMGQGDREAFF	TGTGCCAGCAGCTTGATGGGACAGGGGGACCGTGAAGCTTTCTTT
TRBV5-1	TRBD2	NA	TRBJ2-1	CASSLEGVRTSGSHEQFF	TGCGCCAGCAGCTTGGAAGGTGTCAGGACTAGCGGGTCCCATGAGCAGTTCTTC
TRBV7-9	NA	NA	TRBJ2-7	CASSLSVFEQYF	TGTGCCAGCAGCTTATCGGTCTTCGAGCAGTACTTC
TRBV7-6	NA	NA	TRBJ2-1	CASGLTMARGDEQFF	TGTGCCAGCGGCCTGACTATGGCTCGCGGGGATGAGCAGTTCTTC
TRBV10-2	NA	NA	TRBJ2-7	CASLDPGAYEQYF	TGCGCCTCGCTTGATCCGGGGGCCTACGAGCAGTACTTC
TRBV5-1	TRBD1	NA	TRBJ2-3	CASRDRGLRADTQYF	TGCGCCAGCCGGGACAGGGGGCTTAGAGCAGATACGCAGTATTTT
TRBV28	TRBD2	NA	TRBJ2-3	CASSHDPRLAVAGLTQYF	TGTGCCAGCAGTCATGACCCTCGACTAGCGGTAGCGGGCCTTACGCAGTATTTT
TRBV19	NA	NA	TRBJ1-1	CASSMDWQGEAFF	TGTGCCAGTAGTATGGATTGGCAGGGTGAAGCTTTCTTT